The text below deals with one T cell receptor (beta chain). A read error may account for a junction end that differs from germline. This CDR3 is also generated by other DNA sequences in the sample. This sample was taken from a study of blood T cell repertoires in COVID-19. The CDR3 covers 18 residues. Germline CDR1 and CDR2: ENHRY and SYGVKD. Produced via immunoSEQ multiplex PCR; TCRdb's table is partial and in-frame only. The data hold about 30,000 clones, with 88% observed a single time. The rearrangement links TRBV10-3 to TRBJ2-2, with 11 bases lining up with TRBD2. Material for sequencing was peripheral blood. The TCR originated in a human donor in a cohort sampled during active COVID-19. The CDR3 DNA sequence: TGTGCTATCAGTGAGCCCCATAGCGGGGGGGCCGTTTCCGGGGAGCTGTTTTTT. Its translation: CAISEPHSGGAVSGELFF.